The 32 T cell receptor beta chains below were found in one sample sequenced in a study of control samples from healthy donors and cancer patients. TCRdb's table, derived via immunoSEQ multiplex PCR, lists solely in-frame clones and lacks some. Among 130,000 or so clones, under 95% were seen once, and the ten largest hold roughly 13%. The sample comprised blood. These receptors were taken from a middle-aged man in good health.

This chain connects TRBV19 to TRBJ2-5, with 7 bases identical to TRBD2. The CDR3 spans 17 residues. Germline CDR1 is LNHDA and CDR2 is SQIVND (reference sequence). Germline trimming cut 3 bases from V and 2 bases from J; bases unmatched to any gene: 12. CDR3 DNA: TGTGCCAGTAGTATTGTTTTTGTCAGCGGGATGCAAGAGACCCAGTACTTC. It encodes CASSIVFVSGMQETQYF.

The J gene is TRBJ1-1, the V gene TRBV5-4; unclear D gene. Germline V gives CDR1 SGHNT, CDR2 YYREEE (reference sequence). Trimming cost V 3 bases and J 2 bases, with 8 bases left between them. This CDR3 has 13 amino acids. In nucleotides, the CDR3 is TGTGCCAGCAGCTCCGCATATAACACTGAAGCTTTCTTT. Translating it yields CASSSAYNTEAFF.

The chain is built from TRBV7-9 and TRBJ1-4; a weak D match, TRBD1 (5 bases). The germline V gene encodes CDR1 SEHNR and CDR2 FQNEAQ (reference sequence). The CDR3 spans 15 residues. V was clipped by 4 bases and J by 2 bases, with 11 bases between them. Here the CDR3 reads CASSYTRQTNEKLFF. Here the CDR3 DNA reads TGTGCCAGCAGCTACACCCGACAGACTAATGAAAAACTGTTTTTT.

The chain links TRBV29-1 to TRBJ2-1, with a tentative D call TRBD2 (5 bases). The CDR3 extends over 17 amino acids. With 3 bases removed from V and 0 bases from J, the gap between germline ends came to 18 bases. CDR1 SQVTM and CDR2 ANQGSEA come from the germline V gene. The CDR3 DNA reads TGCAGCGTTGAGGCGCTAACGGGGTTTAGCTCCTACAATGAGCAGTTCTTC. Protein product: CSVEALTGFSSYNEQFF.

The V and J genes are TRBV24-1 and TRBJ1-4; a weak D match, TRBD1 (5 bases). Trimming removed 2 bases at V and 8 bases at J, with 11 bases between. Germline-derived CDR1 and CDR2 are KGHDR and SFDVKD. This CDR3 spans 14 amino acids. CDR3 DNA: TGTGCCACCAGTGATTCTTGGGGCGAGGAAAAACTGTTTTTT. Encoded protein: CATSDSWGEEKLFF.

V gene TRBV6-2 or TRBV6-3 combines with J gene TRBJ1-1; D might be TRBD1 (6 bases). V was cut by 2 bases and J by 5 bases, with 12 bases left in between. The CDR3 is 14 amino acids. The germline V gene has CDR1 MNHEY and CDR2 SVGEGT. The CDR3, as DNA: TGTGCCAGCAGTTACGTCGGAGGGGGAACTGAAGCTTTCTTT. Translated: CASSYVGGGTEAFF.

The V call is TRBV6-6, the J call TRBJ1-5, with TRBD1 matching over 11 bases. Germline trimming cut 6 bases from V and 6 bases from J; bases unmatched to any gene: 10. The CDR3 is 16 residues long. Germline CDR1 and CDR2: MNHNY and SVGAGI (reference sequence). The DNA of the CDR3 is TGTGCCAGCAGAACCCCGGGACAGGGGGATAGTCAGCCCCAGCATTTT. As protein: CASRTPGQGDSQPQHF.

This chain connects TRBV7-2 to TRBJ1-2; unclear D gene. Germline loops: CDR1 SGHTA, CDR2 FQGNSA. The germline V and J ends were trimmed by 6 bases and 1 base, with 15 bases remaining between them. CDR3 length equals 15 residues. The CDR3, as DNA: TGTGCCAGCAGATCCTCAGGACTCCTTAACTATGGCTACACCTTC. Translated, it gives CASRSSGLLNYGYTF.

The rearrangement links TRBV3-1 (or the pseudogene TRBV3-2) to TRBJ2-2; 13 bases are a match to TRBD2. In germline, CDR1 is LGHDT, CDR2 YNNKEL (reference sequence). The CDR3 runs to 17 residues. The trim removed 3 bases at V and 6 bases at J, leaving 7 bases unmatched. The CDR3 loop is CASSHDPGLAGPGELFF. Written as DNA, the CDR3 is TGTGCCAGCAGCCACGACCCGGGACTAGCGGGACCCGGGGAGCTGTTTTTT.

This clone was counted a single time. CDR3 in amino acids: CASSVVWTATEQFF. As DNA, the CDR3 is TGTGCCAGCAGCGTAGTTTGGACAGCCACCGAGCAGTTCTTC. The rearrangement joins TRBV9 to TRBJ2-1, with D possibly being TRBD1 (6 bases). CDR3 length equals 14 residues. V was trimmed by 0 bases and J by 10 bases, leaving 14 bases between them. Germline CDR1 and CDR2: SGDLS and YYNGEE.

V gene TRBV20-1 combines with J gene TRBJ2-7, with D maybe TRBD1 (5 bases). CDR3 length: 11 amino acids. The germline V and J ends were trimmed by 7 bases and 5 bases, with 12 bases remaining between them. Germline loops: CDR1 DFQATT, CDR2 SNEGSKA (reference sequence). Here the CDR3 DNA reads TGCAGTGTCAGGAAGGGGCACGAGCAGTACTTC. It is translated as CSVRKGHEQYF.

A single count supports this clone. Possible read error: a much larger clone is one base away. This sequence joins TRBV6-6 and TRBJ1-2; no reliable D call. The germline CDR1 and CDR2 sequences are MNHNY and SVGAGI (reference sequence). With 5 bases removed from V and 4 bases from J, the gap between germline ends came to 2 bases. The CDR3 consists of 10 residues. The CDR3 reads CASSSYGYTF. The CDR3 nucleotides read TGTGCCAGCAGTAGCTATGGCTACACCTTC.

The V gene is TRBV30, the J gene TRBJ2-7; no clear D. The germline V gene has CDR1 GTSNPN and CDR2 SVGIG (reference sequence). This CDR3 contains 11 residues. The V end was cut by 4 bases, the J end by 2 bases, with 6 bases between. The CDR3 DNA sequence: TGTGCCTGGAAGGTTGCCTACGAGCAGTACTTC. Its protein product is CAWKVAYEQYF.

Regarding this clone: Different DNA sequences within this sample yield the same CDR3. The rearrangement links TRBV7-2 to TRBJ1-1, with a possible D match to TRBD1 (6 bases). V dropped 5 bases and J dropped 1 base, with 11 bases sitting between them. Germline V CDR1 and CDR2: SGHTA, FQGNSA. This CDR3 spans 14 amino acids. The CDR3 reads CASSPQTGNTEAFF. The DNA for the CDR3 is TGTGCCAGCAGCCCCCAGACAGGGAACACTGAAGCTTTCTTT.

The V gene is TRBV21-1, the J gene TRBJ2-3; the table's D gene call, TRBD1, was not cross checked with the DNA. TRBV21-1 is an annotated pseudogene. The CDR3 is made up of 16 amino acids. The DNA of the CDR3 is TGTGCCAGCAGCATCCCGGGACAGGGGGGCACAGATACGCAGTATTTT. This codes for CASSIPGQGGTDTQYF.

The chain joins TRBV5-1 to TRBJ2-7; 7 nucleotides align to TRBD1. The CDR3 loop spans 16 amino acids. V lost 3 bases and J lost 0; bases outside the gene matches: 9. Germline V gene sequence: CDR1 SGHRS, CDR2 YFSETQ. CDR3 DNA: TGCGCCAGCAGCTCGATAACAGGGGTCCACTCCTACGAGCAGTACTTC. Amino acid sequence: CASSSITGVHSYEQYF.

In its sample, this clone was seen a few times. V is TRBV6-6 and J is TRBJ1-1; D might be TRBD1 (5 bases). The CDR3 consists of 12 residues. Germline assignment: CDR1 MNHNY and CDR2 SVGAGI (reference sequence). The ends were cut back, 7 bases at V and 5 bases at J, with 11 bases in the middle. Written as DNA, the CDR3 is TGTGCCAGCAAGGGGACGGCAACTGAAGCTTTCTTT. It specifies CASKGTATEAFF.

This rearrangement joins TRBV6-4 to TRBJ2-2; maybe TRBD2 (6 bases). CDR3 length equals 14 residues. V was pared by 1 base and J by 7 bases, with 10 bases between. From germline, CDR1 is MRHNA and CDR2 SNTAGT. Here the CDR3 DNA reads TGTGCCAGCAGTGACTTTTCCGGGAGCGGGGAGCTGTTTTTT. This gives the protein CASSDFSGSGELFF.

The J gene is TRBJ2-3, the V gene TRBV7-3, with D possibly being TRBD1 (5 bases). In germline, CDR1 is SGHTA, CDR2 FQGTGA. The V end lost 3 bases, the J end lost 7 bases, and 17 bases lay between the germline ends. The CDR3 covers 15 residues. The CDR3 bases are TGTGCCAGCAGCTTGACCCGGACATCTGAGTATACGCAGTATTTT. Encoded protein: CASSLTRTSEYTQYF.

J is TRBJ2-5 and V is TRBV3-1 (or the pseudogene TRBV3-2); D may be TRBD2 (5 bases). The V end was cut by 1 base, the J end by 4 bases, with 13 bases between. The CDR3 is made up of 15 amino acids. The germline V gene encodes CDR1 LGHDT and CDR2 YNNKEL (reference sequence). For the CDR3, the DNA is TGTGCCAGCAGCCAAGGCACGGGGTGGGTAGAGACCCAGTACTTC. It is translated as CASSQGTGWVETQYF.

The rearrangement links TRBV12-3 or TRBV12-4 to TRBJ2-1; 7 nucleotides line up with TRBD2. The CDR3 is made up of 13 amino acids. V dropped 6 bases and J dropped 7; count of bases not matched to a gene: 6. The CDR3 nucleotides read TGTGCCAGCAGCCGGTGGGGAGGGAATGAGCAGTTCTTC. This gives the protein CASSRWGGNEQFF.

The rearrangement links TRBV5-1 to TRBJ1-3; tentative D call: TRBD1 (5 bases). CDR3 size: 16 residues. Germline lookup yields CDR1 SGHRS and CDR2 YFSETQ. V was cut by 1 base and J by 2 bases, with 13 bases left in between. The CDR3 spells CASSLTGGRAGNTIYF. CDR3 in DNA: TGCGCCAGCAGCTTGACGGGGGGTAGAGCTGGAAACACCATATATTTT.

This chain links TRBV30 with TRBJ1-2; D unclear. V shed 4 bases and J shed 2 bases, with 23 bases lying between them. The CDR3 extends over 17 amino acids. CDR1 GTSNPN and CDR2 SVGIG come from the germline V gene (reference sequence). The CDR3 is CAWTPGRVVFLNYGYTF. CDR3 DNA: TGTGCCTGGACCCCGGGGAGGGTGGTGTTTCTGAACTATGGCTACACCTTC.

The V gene is TRBV18, the J gene TRBJ2-7, with D perhaps TRBD1 (6 bases). Between the trimmed V and J ends, which lost 2 bases and 0 bases, there was a span of 11 bases. The CDR3 spans 15 residues. Germline values: CDR1 KGHSH, CDR2 LQKENI. CDR3 sequence (DNA): TGTGCCAGCTCACCAGTGACAGGTAGCTCCTACGAGCAGTACTTC. Its protein product is CASSPVTGSSYEQYF.

This clone was detected only once. This chain joins TRBV6-5 and TRBJ1-5; D gene unclear. This CDR3 contains 13 residues. Germline V CDR1 and CDR2: MNHEY, SVGAGI. Between the trimmed V and J ends, which lost 6 bases and 3 bases, there was a span of 9 bases. As DNA, the CDR3 is TGTGCCAGCAGACAAGTAAACAATCAGCCCCAGCATTTT. It is translated as CASRQVNNQPQHF.

This chain links TRBV19 with TRBJ1-6; 8 nucleotides agree with TRBD1. This CDR3 has 14 amino acids. Per the germline V gene, CDR1 is LNHDA and CDR2 is SQIVND (reference sequence). V was pared by 10 bases and J by 7 bases, with 9 bases of the junction left unmatched. CDR3 protein: CATKTQGANSPLHF. CDR3 coding DNA: TGTGCCACAAAAACTCAGGGGGCGAATTCACCCCTCCACTTT. The complete variable domain, with remaining parts taken from reference TRBV19 and TRBJ1-6, reads DGGITQSPKYLFRKEGQNVTLSCEQNLNHDAMYWYRQDPGQGLRLIYYSQIVNDFQKGDIAEGYSVSREKKESFPLTVTSAQKNPTAFYLCATKTQGANSPLHFGNGTRLTVT.

The J gene is TRBJ2-7, the V gene TRBV28; D unclear. CDR1 and CDR2 (germline): MDHEN, SYDVKM. V was trimmed by 1 base and J by 5 bases, leaving 6 bases between them. The CDR3 runs 12 residues. CDR3 loop: CASSLFGDEQYF. CDR3 sequence (DNA): TGTGCCAGCAGTTTATTTGGGGACGAGCAGTACTTC.

V is TRBV14 and J is TRBJ1-5; D is unresolved. The CDR3 consists of 17 residues. Between the trimmed V and J ends, which lost 0 bases and 4 bases, there was a span of 16 bases. Germline V gene sequence: CDR1 SGHDN, CDR2 FVKESK. This CDR3 reads CASSQDFPFETNQPQHF. DNA for the CDR3: TGTGCCAGCAGCCAAGATTTTCCCTTCGAGACAAATCAGCCCCAGCATTTT.

This chain connects TRBV18 to TRBJ1-3; perhaps TRBD1 as D (5 bases). The CDR3 is 15 amino acids. The germline V and J ends were trimmed by 3 bases and 4 bases, with 13 bases remaining between them. The V gene's germline CDR1 is KGHSH and CDR2 LQKENI. The CDR3 coding sequence is TGTGCCAGCTCACCCTCCTCTGGGGCGGGAAACACCATATATTTT. Encoded protein: CASSPSSGAGNTIYF.

The rearrangement uses TRBV11-2 and TRBJ1-4; 8 bases fit TRBD1. CDR1 and CDR2 from the germline V gene are SGHAT and FQNNGV. This CDR3 spans 14 amino acids. After removal of 6 bases from V and 5 bases from J, the junction contained 5 bases not matched to a gene. CDR3 sequence: CASRRQGKNEKLFF. Here the CDR3 DNA reads TGTGCCAGCAGGAGACAGGGGAAAAATGAAAAACTGTTTTTT. The full variable domain, completed using reference TRBV11-2 and TRBJ1-4, is EAGVAQSPRYKIIEKRQSVAFWCNPISGHATLYWYQQILGQGPKLLIQFQNNGVVDDSQLPKDRFSAERLKGVDSTLKIQPAKLEDSAVYLCASRRQGKNEKLFFGSGTQLSVL.

The chain recombines TRBV29-1 with TRBJ2-7, with a tentative D call TRBD2 (6 bases). Trimming removed 8 bases from V and 0 bases from J, with 14 bases in between. Per germline, CDR1 SQVTM and CDR2 ANQGSEA. The CDR3 totals 13 residues. In DNA, the CDR3 is TGCAGCTTTACGACGCGGGACTCCTACGAGCAGTACTTC. It translates to CSFTTRDSYEQYF.

There are a few counts of this clone. CDR3 bases: TGTGCCAGCAGTTTAGTTAATGAGCAGTTCTTC. Its translation is CASSLVNEQFF. J is TRBJ2-1 and V is TRBV12-3 or TRBV12-4, with D hard to call. The ends were cut back, 1 base at V and 7 bases at J, with 2 bases in the middle. The CDR3 is 11 amino acids.